This T cell receptor beta chain originates from a study of blood T cell repertoires in COVID-19 (TCRdb year 2020). Background on the whole study: Samples from collaborators originated in the United States, Italy and Spain and spanned both the acute and convalescent phases of COVID-19. The prospective study material was composed of cDNA or gDNA derived from T cells, B-cell-depleted T cells, or PBMCs. The dataset comprised deeply sampled blood TCRbeta repertoires from subjects exposed to, actively infected with, or recovered from COVID-19. The repertoires were made available in a free public database intended to serve as a resource for research on the immune response to SARS-CoV-2. The samples were drawn from the first 160 participants of the ongoing ImmuneRACE study and from about 1,200 subjects provided by 6 global collaborators. The sample metadata nearly always contained a de-identified subject ID, COVID-19 status, age in years and sex. Where available, HLA class I and class II types were obtained from metadata supplied by the sample provider rather than from assay-based typing. The full study reports these points: How much clinical and demographic metadata was included differed by source and by participant, and the metadata was provided uncurated.

The immunoSEQ Assay, a bias-controlled multiplex PCR, was used to amplify TCRbeta CDR3 regions from genomic DNA. The original methods were these. The number of nucleated cells in each sample was estimated by amplification of reference gene primers within the assay. To quantify the absolute abundance of each unique TCRbeta CDR3 rearrangement, sequence reads were collapsed and filtered. Productive Simpson clonality was computed per sample as the square root of Simpson's diversity index over productive rearrangements. The table comes from immuneACCESS by way of TCRdb, which keeps in-frame sequences with V and J called. Part of the clones is missing from these tables; in studies checked, under half for an unresolved V gene and the rest for unknown reasons. V and J calls and clone size follow that table, whereas D and trimming were derived from the DNA. This sample holds 300,000 to 400,000 clones; under 95% were observed only once. In total, the top ten clones hold 2.5% to 4% of the sample.

On this clone: No cognate antigen has been identified for it. Base qualities were left out, and no much larger clone turns up one base away.

The germline V gene provides CDR1 MGHDK and CDR2 SYGVNS. Trimming costs V 4 bases and J 8 bases, and their ends lie 7 bases apart. There are 11 amino acids in the CDR3, from cysteine to phenylalanine inclusive. Only the CDR3 portion is preserved as DNA: 33 bases, with reading frame beginning at the first base. Another Seattle source contributed samples from volunteer blood donors who had recovered from COVID-19. Each collaborating institution followed its own protocols to collect whole blood in K2EDTA tubes. For TCRbeta analysis, collaborators shipped samples in one of three forms: frozen whole blood, isolated PBMCs, or DNA extracted from either of those sample types.

Sequencing was performed on peripheral blood. This clonotype originated in a woman between 18 and 30 years old who had recovered from COVID-19. The V and J segments used are TRBV25-1 and TRBJ2-3; the D gene is perhaps TRBD2, from 5 matching bases. This receptor carries the CDR3 CASSVEGTQYF. The nucleotide sequence is TGTGCCAGCAGTGTTGAGGGTACGCAGTATTTT.